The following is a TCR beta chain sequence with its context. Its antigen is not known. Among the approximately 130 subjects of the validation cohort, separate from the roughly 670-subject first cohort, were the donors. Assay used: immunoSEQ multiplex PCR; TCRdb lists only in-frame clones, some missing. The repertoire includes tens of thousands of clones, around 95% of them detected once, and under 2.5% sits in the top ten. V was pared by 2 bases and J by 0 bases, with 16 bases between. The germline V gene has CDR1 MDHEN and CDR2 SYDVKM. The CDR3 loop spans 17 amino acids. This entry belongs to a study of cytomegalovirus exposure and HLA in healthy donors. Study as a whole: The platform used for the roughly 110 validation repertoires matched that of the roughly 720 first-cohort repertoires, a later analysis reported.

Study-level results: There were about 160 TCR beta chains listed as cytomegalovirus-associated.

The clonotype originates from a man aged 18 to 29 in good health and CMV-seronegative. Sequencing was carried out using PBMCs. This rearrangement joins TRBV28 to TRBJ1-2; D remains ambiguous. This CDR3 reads CASSLMSRGVTNYGYTF. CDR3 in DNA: TGTGCCAGCAGTTTAATGAGTCGGGGAGTAACTAACTATGGCTACACCTTC.